The 30 T cell receptor beta chains below were found in one sample sequenced in a study of blood T cell repertoires in COVID-19. Repertoires were generated with immunoSEQ multiplex PCR, while TCRdb's copy carries only in-frame clones and drops some. The data show 150,000 to 200,000 clones, around 79% seen once. The sequenced material came from peripheral blood. The source of these receptors is a woman in her sixties or seventies with acute or convalescent COVID-19.

The chain couples TRBV19 to TRBJ1-1; no clear D. The V end lost 3 bases, the J end lost 5 bases, and 16 bases lay between the germline ends. Germline CDR1 LNHDA, CDR2 SQIVND (reference sequence). This CDR3 has 15 residues. Here the CDR3 DNA reads TGTGCCAGTAGTATGGCGGATACTGGGAGGACTGAAGCTTTCTTT. As protein: CASSMADTGRTEAFF.

The chain recombines TRBV27 with TRBJ1-4, with TRBD1 matching 9 bases. V lost 5 bases, J lost 8 bases, and 9 bases stayed unmatched. Germline values: CDR1 MNHEY, CDR2 SMNVEV (reference sequence). This CDR3 contains 15 residues. CDR3 sequence: CASSPWTGVLEKLFF. DNA of the CDR3: TGTGCCAGCAGTCCGTGGACAGGGGTACTAGAAAAACTGTTTTTT.

V usage is TRBV24-1 and J usage is TRBJ2-1; 8 positions match TRBD1. Looked up from germline, CDR1 is KGHDR and CDR2 is SFDVKD. The CDR3 is 17 residues long. V was pared by 3 bases and J by 2 bases, with 8 bases of the junction left unmatched. The CDR3 DNA follows: TGTGCCACCAGTGATCGGGGGACAGGCGTCACCTACAATGAGCAGTTCTTC. Translating it yields CATSDRGTGVTYNEQFF.

V is TRBV12-5 and J is TRBJ1-4, with 9 bases identical to TRBD1. This CDR3 has 17 amino acids. CDR1 is LGHNT, CDR2 FRNRAP, per germline. V shed 5 bases and J 7 bases; nucleotides not matched to a gene: 14. The CDR3 here is CASGQAFEGQGGEKLFF. CDR3 in DNA: TGTGCTAGTGGTCAAGCATTCGAGGGACAGGGAGGTGAAAAACTGTTTTTT.

The gene calls are TRBV5-1 and TRBJ2-1, with D possibly matching TRBD2 (6 bases). With 5 bases removed from V and 2 bases from J, the gap between germline ends came to 17 bases. The CDR3 totals 16 residues. CDR1 is SGHRS and CDR2 is YFSETQ in the germline V gene. This chain's CDR3 is CASSVAGLNTYNEQFF. The CDR3 bases are TGCGCCAGCAGTGTCGCGGGATTAAATACCTACAATGAGCAGTTCTTC.

The table lists this clone with a few counts. The chain combines TRBV2 with TRBJ1-5, with unresolved D. The CDR3 is made up of 17 amino acids. Germline V gene sequence: CDR1 SNHLY, CDR2 FYNNEI. Deletions cut 5 bases from V and 0 bases from J, with 17 bases between. The CDR3 DNA reads as TGTGCCAGCAGTTCTAGTAGGTGGGTCTCTAGCAATCAGCCCCAGCATTTT. This translates into CASSSSRWVSSNQPQHF.

The chain is built from TRBV5-1 and TRBJ1-1; TRBD1 aligns across 9 bases. Per germline, CDR1 SGHRS and CDR2 YFSETQ. The CDR3 loop spans 14 amino acids. V lost 4 bases and J lost 3; bases outside the gene matches: 4. The CDR3 loop reads CASSQTGGHTEAFF. CDR3 coding DNA: TGCGCCAGCAGCCAGACAGGGGGTCACACTGAAGCTTTCTTT.

This clone was seen only a few times. The chain links TRBV7-9 to TRBJ1-2; the D gene is possibly TRBD1 (6 bases). This CDR3 region has 12 residues. Germline V gives CDR1 SEHNR, CDR2 FQNEAQ (reference sequence). V shed 5 bases and J shed 4 bases, with 8 bases lying between them. For the CDR3, the DNA is TGTGCCAGCAGCCCGGACAGCTATGGCTACACCTTC. Translating it yields CASSPDSYGYTF.

This sequence joins TRBV2 and TRBJ1-2; perhaps TRBD1 as D (6 bases). This CDR3 is built from 14 residues. Per the germline V gene, CDR1 is SNHLY and CDR2 is FYNNEI. V was cut by 2 bases and J by 7 bases, with 14 bases left in between. CDR3 in amino acids: CASSEQGTSGGYTF. DNA of the CDR3: TGTGCCAGCAGTGAACAGGGGACCTCGGGTGGCTACACCTTC.

The chain carries TRBV6-5 and TRBJ2-1; 9 nucleotides line up with TRBD2. The CDR3 consists of 16 residues. Germline V gene sequence: CDR1 MNHEY, CDR2 SVGAGI. V shed 0 bases, J shed 4 bases, and the junction held 4 bases outside the gene matches. CDR3 DNA: TGTGCCAGCAGTTACTCTTTAACTAGCGGGTACAATGAGCAGTTCTTC. Encoded protein: CASSYSLTSGYNEQFF.

The CDR3 coding sequence is TGTGCCAGCAGCTTAGCGGGGATACAGGGAAGCTATGGCTACACCTTC. As protein: CASSLAGIQGSYGYTF. V is TRBV7-9 and J is TRBJ1-2; D is perhaps TRBD1 (6 bases). From germline, CDR1 is SEHNR and CDR2 FQNEAQ (reference sequence). Trimming pared 0 bases from V and 4 bases from J, leaving 15 bases between. The CDR3 extends over 16 amino acids.

Only one count was recorded for this clone. V gene TRBV19 combines with J gene TRBJ2-7; TRBD1 matches 9 bases. Trimming cost V 5 bases and J 7 bases; bases outside gene matches: 12. The CDR3 runs 15 residues. Germline CDR1 LNHDA, CDR2 SQIVND (reference sequence). CDR3 in amino acids: CASSLPGTGMGEQYF. The CDR3 DNA is TGTGCCAGTAGTCTCCCCGGGACAGGGATGGGTGAGCAGTACTTC.

The chain combines TRBV27 with TRBJ1-2; 8 bases fit TRBD1. Germline values: CDR1 MNHEY, CDR2 SMNVEV (reference sequence). The V and J ends lost 4 bases and 8 bases, in that order; junction bases with no gene match: 6. This CDR3 has 13 residues. The CDR3 bases are TGTGCCAGCAGTTCGTCAGGGGGCGCGGGCTACACCTTC. As protein: CASSSSGGAGYTF.

The chain has TRBV15 and TRBJ2-1, with 14 bases fitting TRBD2. The germline gives CDR1 LNHNV, CDR2 YYDKDF (reference sequence). The CDR3 is 13 amino acids. Trimming cost V 8 bases and J 12 bases; bases outside gene matches: 6. This chain's CDR3 is CATRGLAGGTQFF. The CDR3 DNA reads TGTGCCACCCGCGGACTAGCGGGAGGAACGCAGTTCTTC.

The CDR3 sequence: CAWRAYNSPLHF. As DNA, the CDR3 is TGTGCCTGGAGGGCATATAATTCACCCCTCCACTTT. The genes are TRBV30 and TRBJ1-6; D ambiguous. The germline gives CDR1 GTSNPN, CDR2 SVGIG (reference sequence). This CDR3 has 12 amino acids. V was shortened by 3 bases and J by 4 bases, with 4 bases between the two germline ends. The variable domain in full, with the rest retrieved from reference TRBV30 and TRBJ1-6, is SQTIHQWPATLVQPVGSPLSLECTVEGTSNPNLYWYRQAAGRGLQLLFYSVGIGQISSEVPQNLSASRPQDRQFILSSKKLLLSDSGFYLCAWRAYNSPLHFGNGTRLTVT.

V gene TRBV5-1 combines with J gene TRBJ2-5, with D possibly being TRBD2 (6 bases). CDR1 SGHRS and CDR2 YFSETQ come from the germline V gene. CDR3 length equals 14 residues. V lost 3 bases, J lost 2 bases, and 11 bases lay in between. CDR3 in DNA: TGCGCCAGCAGCTCAATAGCGGATCAAGAGACCCAGTACTTC. Protein sequence: CASSSIADQETQYF.

The chain employs TRBV7-9 and TRBJ1-4; tentative D call: TRBD1 (6 bases). The CDR3 loop spans 16 amino acids. Trimming took off 2 bases at V and 2 bases at J, with 12 bases between the two ends. CDR1 is SEHNR, CDR2 FQNEAQ, per germline (reference sequence). CDR3: CASSLTQGITNEKLFF. The CDR3 coding sequence is TGTGCCAGCAGCTTAACCCAGGGGATCACTAATGAAAAACTGTTTTTT.

The chain links TRBV11-2 to TRBJ1-1; no firm D call. CDR3 length: 12 residues. V lost 2 bases to trimming and J lost 6 bases, with 7 bases between them. Germline CDR1 and CDR2: SGHAT and FQNNGV. The DNA of the CDR3 is TGTGCCAGCAGCTTATCAGGCTCTGAAGCTTTCTTT. Translating gives CASSLSGSEAFF.

This clone has a single count. The V and J genes are TRBV27 and TRBJ1-1; 10 bases are a match to TRBD1. Germline V lookup: CDR1 MNHEY, CDR2 SMNVEV (reference sequence). This CDR3 comprises 18 residues. Trimming removed 3 bases from V and 0 bases from J; junction bases left unmatched: 10. In DNA form, the CDR3 reads TGTGCCAGCAGTTTTGGAGACAGGGGGCCCGGTCTGAACACTGAAGCTTTCTTT. Its translation: CASSFGDRGPGLNTEAFF.

V gene TRBV28 combines with J gene TRBJ2-7, with TRBD1 identical over 10 bases. The CDR3 is made up of 15 amino acids. V lost 5 bases to trimming and J lost 2 bases; unmatched junction nucleotides: 6. The germline gives CDR1 MDHEN, CDR2 SYDVKM. CDR3 loop: CASSPGTGVPYEQYF. The CDR3 DNA reads as TGTGCCAGCAGTCCTGGGACAGGGGTACCCTACGAGCAGTACTTC.

The rearrangement links TRBV5-6 to TRBJ2-1, with TRBD2 matching over 8 bases. In germline, CDR1 is SGHDT, CDR2 YYEEEE. There are 15 residues in the CDR3. The J segment lost 4 bases and the V segment lost 4 bases, leaving 7 bases of the junction unmatched. CDR3 sequence reads: CASSPLAGNYNEQFF. DNA for the CDR3: TGTGCCAGCAGCCCTCTAGCGGGTAATTACAATGAGCAGTTCTTC. Complete variable domain (other parts from reference TRBV5-6 and TRBJ2-1): DAGVTQSPTHLIKTRGQQVTLRCSPKSGHDTVSWYQQALGQGPQFIFQYYEEEERQRGNFPDRFSGHQFPNYSSELNVNALLLGDSALYLCASSPLAGNYNEQFFGPGTRLTVL.

This rearrangement joins TRBV7-3 to TRBJ2-1, with 7 bases fitting TRBD2. The CDR3 runs 13 residues. Trimming at V came to 5 bases and at J to 13 bases, leaving 11 bases not matched to a gene. Germline CDR1 SGHTA, CDR2 FQGTGA. CDR3 in DNA: TGTGCCAGCAGCCCTCAAGCTAGCGGTAAACAGTTCTTC. Its translation: CASSPQASGKQFF.

The table lists this clone with a few counts. The rearrangement links TRBV2 to TRBJ1-4, with TRBD1 matching over 10 bases. Unmatched junction bases numbered 4, after V lost 5 bases and J lost 4 bases. The CDR3 length is 15 residues. Germline V lookup: CDR1 SNHLY, CDR2 FYNNEI. CDR3: CASSSTGGVNEKLFF. In nucleotides, the CDR3 is TGTGCCAGCAGTTCGACAGGGGGCGTTAATGAAAAACTGTTTTTT.

This chain uses TRBV19 with TRBJ1-1; 9 nucleotides agree with TRBD1. The CDR3 runs to 14 residues. CDR1 is LNHDA and CDR2 is SQIVND in the germline V gene (reference sequence). J lost 3 bases, V lost 6 bases, and 5 bases had no gene match. CDR3: CASRNRGLDTEAFF. The CDR3 DNA follows: TGTGCCAGTAGGAACAGGGGGCTCGACACTGAAGCTTTCTTT.

The genes are TRBV7-2 and TRBJ2-7; 9 positions agree with TRBD1. This CDR3 is 13 amino acids long. With V trimmed by 5 bases and J by 7 bases, 6 bases remained unmatched. Germline V gene sequence: CDR1 SGHTA, CDR2 FQGNSA. The CDR3 loop is CASSPGTGWEQYF. CDR3 in DNA: TGTGCCAGCAGCCCCGGGACAGGGTGGGAGCAGTACTTC.

The gene calls are TRBV5-1 and TRBJ2-7; D is unresolved. Deletions cut 3 bases from V and 4 bases from J, with 11 bases between. The CDR3 covers 13 residues. Germline CDR1 SGHRS, CDR2 YFSETQ. Written as DNA, the CDR3 is TGCGCCAGCAGCTACCCCGGAGTATACGAGCAGTACTTC. This encodes CASSYPGVYEQYF.

The chain couples TRBV5-6 to TRBJ1-4; no clear D. Trimming shortened V by 4 bases and J by 3 bases, and 10 bases separated the two germline ends. CDR1 and CDR2 (germline): SGHDT, YYEEEE. CDR3 size: 14 residues. CDR3 region: CASSPGRPNEKLFF. CDR3 in DNA: TGTGCCAGCAGCCCCGGCAGGCCTAATGAAAAACTGTTTTTT.

The chain recombines TRBV11-2 with TRBJ2-1; 9 bases are a match to TRBD2. Per germline, CDR1 SGHAT and CDR2 FQNNGV. The CDR3 runs 15 residues. After removal of 3 bases from V and 8 bases from J, the junction contained 8 bases not matched to a gene. CDR3 region: CASSFLGLARDEQFF. For the CDR3, the DNA is TGTGCCAGCAGCTTTCTAGGACTAGCGAGGGATGAGCAGTTCTTC.

This clone was observed once. The V call is TRBV30, the J call TRBJ1-1; D ambiguous. There are 13 residues in the CDR3. The germline CDR1 and CDR2 sequences are GTSNPN and SVGIG (reference sequence). V lost 1 base to trimming and J lost 2 bases, with 8 bases between them. The DNA of the CDR3 is TGTGCCTGGAGTGGACAAGGAAACACTGAAGCTTTCTTT. It codes for CAWSGQGNTEAFF.

The V gene is TRBV6-1, the J gene TRBJ2-2; a weak D match, TRBD1 (5 bases). The V end was cut by 1 base, the J end by 0 bases, with 9 bases between. The CDR3 is 16 amino acids. Germline CDR1 reads MNHNS; CDR2 reads SASEGT. CDR3 loop: CASSEVRQSNTGELFF. The CDR3 DNA follows: TGTGCCAGCAGTGAAGTTCGACAGTCGAACACCGGGGAGCTGTTTTTT.